This is a list of T cell receptor beta chains from one sample in a study of blood T cell repertoires in COVID-19. The table came from immunoSEQ multiplex PCR; TCRdb's copy has only in-frame clones and leaves some out. This table has about 200,000 clones, approximately 78% appearing once. The sequenced sample consisted of peripheral blood. These receptors were obtained from a woman between 65 and 79 years old with COVID-19, enrolled during active disease. Both conserved end residues are trimmed from each CDR3. The order of the fields is D gene, V gene, CDR3 protein. A D gene is named only where the DNA matches it firmly.

d_gene: NA; v_gene: TRBV25-1; CDR3aa: ASSETGFQPQH
d_gene: TRBD1; v_gene: TRBV5-4; CDR3aa: ASSSRGLNYGYT
d_gene: NA; v_gene: TRBV7-2; CDR3aa: ASSLQGGNQPQH
d_gene: TRBD1; v_gene: TRBV19; CDR3aa: ASRTGGHGYT
d_gene: NA; v_gene: TRBV9; CDR3aa: ASSVGPVAGNEQF
d_gene: NA; v_gene: TRBV25-1; CDR3aa: ASSKQGSGNEQF
d_gene: NA; v_gene: TRBV18; CDR3aa: ASSHDSSSYEQY
d_gene: TRBD2; v_gene: TRBV11-2; CDR3aa: ASSLTSGPQETQY
d_gene: NA; v_gene: TRBV19; CDR3aa: ASTPAGQETQY
d_gene: TRBD1; v_gene: TRBV4-2; CDR3aa: ASSQAQGAGKPQH
d_gene: TRBD2; v_gene: TRBV27; CDR3aa: ASSLGIAGTQY
d_gene: NA; v_gene: TRBV4-1; CDR3aa: ASSQEEASDTQY
d_gene: TRBD2; v_gene: TRBV27; CDR3aa: ASNLNSGNNEQF
d_gene: NA; v_gene: TRBV7-9; CDR3aa: ASRVGQLTNTGELF
d_gene: NA; v_gene: TRBV6-5; CDR3aa: ASPGRSRLGAF
d_gene: NA; v_gene: TRBV6-2/TRBV6-3; CDR3aa: ASSHSTDTQY